These 19 T cell receptor beta chains were sequenced from one sample in a study of type 1 and type 2 diabetes patients. Genomic DNA was the PCR template. The TCR beta CDR3 region was amplified using 30 forward and 13 reverse primers. One entry per CDR3 protein, called by TCRdb with MiXCR from the multiplex PCR reads. The table has a few hundred thousand distinct CDR3 sequences, 47% seen once; the top ten hold around 15%. Specimen: peripheral blood mononuclear cells (PBMCs). Receptors were obtained from a man younger than 35 with type 2 diabetes.

This clonotype was seen a few times. The chain combines TRBV12-3 or TRBV12-4 with TRBJ1-1, with D unresolved. The CDR3 is 12 amino acids. Trimming pared 4 bases from V and 7 bases from J, leaving 10 bases between. The CDR3 coding sequence is TGTGCCAGCAGTTCAGGTATCAATGAAGCTTTCTTT. Its translation is CASSSGINEAFF.

V gene TRBV7-2 combines with J gene TRBJ1-2, with 7 bases fitting TRBD1. CDR1 is SGHTA and CDR2 is FQGNSA in the germline V gene. Trimming at V came to 2 bases and at J to 1 base, leaving 4 bases not matched to a gene. This CDR3 comprises 15 residues. CDR3 nucleotide sequence: TGTGCCAGCAGCTTACGACAGGGCTTTAACTATGGCTACACCTTC. It codes for CASSLRQGFNYGYTF.

This chain links TRBV6-5 with TRBJ1-1; D call uncertain. The CDR3 is 14 residues long. Looked up from germline, CDR1 is MNHEY and CDR2 is SVGAGI. V lost 2 bases, J lost 4 bases, and 11 bases lay in between. The CDR3 DNA follows: TGTGCCAGCAGTTACGGGCCCGGTGTCACTGAAGCTTTCTTT. Translated, it gives CASSYGPGVTEAFF.

The chain carries TRBV12-5 and TRBJ2-2, with D unresolved. Germline V gene lookup returns CDR1 LGHNT and CDR2 FRNRAP. The CDR3 consists of 19 residues. Trimming pared 0 bases from V and 5 bases from J, leaving 22 bases between. The CDR3 nucleotides are TGTGCTAGTGGTTTGGTACCCCCTCGCGGTTTAACGGTAACCGGGGAGCTGTTTTTT. Translating it yields CASGLVPPRGLTVTGELFF.

This clonotype was seen more than once but under ten times. V is TRBV11-2 and J is TRBJ2-7, with TRBD1 matching 7 bases. J lost 6 bases, V lost 7 bases, and 9 bases had no gene match. This CDR3 comprises 13 residues. Germline CDR1 reads SGHAT; CDR2 reads FQNNGV. CDR3 DNA: TGTGCCAGCATGGTAGAGGGGGCAGTCGAGCAGTACTTC. Translating gives CASMVEGAVEQYF.

A remark on this clonotype: Mismatch with germline at one junction end may stem from a read error. V gene TRBV24-1 combines with J gene TRBJ2-2; 10 bases align to TRBD1. This CDR3 contains 15 residues. Germline V gene data show CDR1 as KGHDR and CDR2 as SFDVKD. CDR3: CATSGGQGHTGGLFF. The CDR3 DNA reads as TGTGCCACCAGCGGGGGACAGGGGCACACCGGGGGGCTGTTTTTT.

Remarks on this clonotype: The limits of the CDR3 on the DNA are not certain, so only TCRdb's listed CDR3 is given. The CDR3 sequence: CATATGTANSPLHFGNGRAFF. This chain links TRBV2 with TRBJ1-1; the table's TRBD1 call for D was not verified on the DNA. The CDR3 is made up of 21 amino acids, end residues included. CDR1 and CDR2 from the germline V gene are SNHLY and FYNNEI.

The chain carries TRBV6-1 and TRBJ1-5; D is undetermined. CDR1 is MNHNS and CDR2 is SASEGT in the germline V gene. The length of the CDR3 is 14 residues. V lost 1 base and J lost 9, with 13 bases in between. The CDR3 DNA reads as TGTGCCAGCAGTGAAGAACGGCGCTTCGGGCCCCAGCATTTT. It translates to CASSEERRFGPQHF.

This sequence joins TRBV27 and TRBJ1-1; D is unresolved. Germline V CDR1 and CDR2: MNHEY, SMNVEV (reference sequence). This CDR3 is 15 amino acids long. Trimming stripped 1 base from V and 5 bases from J, with 14 bases between. The CDR3 here is CASSLWGGLMTEAFF. In DNA, the CDR3 is TGTGCCAGCAGTTTATGGGGAGGGTTGATGACTGAAGCTTTCTTT.

The chain carries TRBV30 and TRBJ2-1; D might be TRBD1 or TRBD2, each matching 6 bases. V was clipped by 1 base and J by 8 bases, with 12 bases between them. The CDR3 totals 13 residues. Germline loops: CDR1 GTSNPN, CDR2 SVGIG (reference sequence). The CDR3 DNA is TGTGCCTGGAGTGGAGGGGGGCCGGATGAGCAGTTCTTC. It specifies CAWSGGGPDEQFF.

The chain links TRBV28 to TRBJ2-7; D is uncertain. This CDR3 has 13 residues. Trimming removed 1 base at V and 2 bases at J, with 6 bases between. In germline, CDR1 is MDHEN, CDR2 SYDVKM. CDR3 DNA: TGTGCCAGCAGTTTATCGGCGGCCTACGAGCAGTACTTC. It encodes CASSLSAAYEQYF.

A note on this clonotype: At one end, the junction sequence differs from germline, possibly due to a read error. This sequence joins TRBV2 and TRBJ1-2; D is unclear. This CDR3 has 14 residues. In germline, CDR1 is SNHLY, CDR2 FYNNEI. In nucleotides, the CDR3 is TGTGCCAGCATGGGATTGTCAGGCTATTATGGCAACACCTTC. This translates into CASMGLSGYYGNTF.

This clonotype was detected a few times. This chain links TRBV7-2 with TRBJ2-7; 10 nucleotides line up with TRBD2. This CDR3 region has 14 residues. Germline assignment: CDR1 SGHTA and CDR2 FQGNSA. Trimming took 5 bases from V and 3 from J; bases not matched to a gene: 4. CDR3 sequence: CASSQTSGFYEQYF. CDR3 nucleotides: TGTGCCAGCAGCCAGACTAGCGGGTTCTACGAGCAGTACTTC. The full variable domain, in which reference TRBV7-2 and TRBJ2-7 provide the parts outside the CDR3, is GAGVSQSPSNKVTEKGKDVELRCDPISGHTALYWYRQSLGQGLEFLIYFQGNSAPDKSGLPSDRFSAERTGGSVSTLTIQRTQQEDSAVYLCASSQTSGFYEQYFGPGTRLTVT.

This clonotype was counted a few times. In DNA, the CDR3 is TGTGCCAGCAGCCAAGCTTTCAATCAGCCCCAGCATTTT. This encodes CASSQAFNQPQHF. The rearrangement uses TRBV7-2 and TRBJ1-5; D gene uncertain. Trimming took 5 bases from V and 3 from J, leaving 8 bases between them. From germline, CDR1 is SGHTA and CDR2 FQGNSA. The CDR3 is 13 amino acids. Full variable domain (outside the CDR3, taken from reference TRBV7-2 and TRBJ1-5): GAGVSQSPSNKVTEKGKDVELRCDPISGHTALYWYRQSLGQGLEFLIYFQGNSAPDKSGLPSDRFSAERTGGSVSTLTIQRTQQEDSAVYLCASSQAFNQPQHFGDGTRLSIL.

The chain recombines TRBV5-1 with TRBJ2-1; D not resolved. Germline V CDR1 and CDR2: SGHRS, YFSETQ. The CDR3 has 11 amino acids. The germline V and J ends were trimmed by 3 bases and 5 bases, with 3 bases remaining between them. In nucleotides, the CDR3 is TGCGCCAGCAGCTGGAACAATGAGCAGTTCTTC. Protein sequence: CASSWNNEQFF.

This sequence joins TRBV12-3 or TRBV12-4 and TRBJ1-1; 11 bases match TRBD1. CDR3 length equals 14 residues. V shed 2 bases, J shed 8 bases, and the junction held 4 bases outside the gene matches. Here the CDR3 reads CASSLQDRGREAFF. The CDR3 nucleotides are TGTGCCAGCAGTTTACAGGACAGGGGGCGGGAAGCTTTCTTT.

The CDR3 sequence: CASSLFGDSPLHF. As DNA, the CDR3 is TGTGCCAGCAGTTTGTTCGGGGATTCACCCCTCCACTTT. The J gene is TRBJ1-6, the V gene TRBV12-3 or TRBV12-4; D is undetermined. CDR3 length equals 13 residues. Trimming left V 3 bases short and J 8 bases short, with 8 bases between.

The chain combines TRBV20-1 with TRBJ1-5; tentative D call: TRBD1 (6 bases). The CDR3 has 16 amino acids. Germline lookup yields CDR1 DFQATT and CDR2 SNEGSKA (reference sequence). V lost 0 bases, J lost 7 bases, and 19 bases lay in between. CDR3 sequence: CSARDPRGGVWQPQHF. The CDR3 DNA is TGCAGTGCTAGAGATCCCAGGGGAGGGGTTTGGCAGCCCCAGCATTTT.

The chain combines TRBV12-5 with TRBJ2-7; D is tentatively TRBD1 or TRBD2 (5 bases each). Trimming removed 5 bases from V and 7 bases from J, with 24 bases in between. The CDR3 is 16 amino acids. Germline loops: CDR1 LGHNT, CDR2 FRNRAP. In DNA, the CDR3 is TGTGCTAGTGGTCCCGTGGGGGACCCCGGGTTGGTGGAGCAGTACTTC. Translating it yields CASGPVGDPGLVEQYF.